The clone carrying this T cell receptor beta chain was recorded many times. As yet, its antigen is unknown. The sample comes from a study of T cell repertoires in cytomegalovirus infection. The overall study: Public signatures in TCR beta pointed to CMV infection and matching HLA type.

Overall study findings and caveats: In two of eight donors, the top clonotype was HLA-C-restricted CMV-specific. Cumulated frequencies of public TCR beta families served to identify carriers of CMV plus the relevant HLA.

TCRdb reprocessed the reads via MiXCR and lists one record per CDR3 protein. The sample includes fewer than 550,000 distinct CDR3 sequences, about 11% of them seen just once. J was trimmed by 6 bases and V by 5 bases; bases with no gene match: 4. The CDR3 extends over 13 amino acids. CDR1 is SGHTA, CDR2 FQGTGA, per germline. The sequenced material came from PBMCs. This rearrangement joins TRBV7-3 to TRBJ1-2; TRBD1 matches 9 bases. This clonotype originated in a human donor in good health (CMV status not recorded). Some clones in this sample may be carry-over from other donors' samples. The DNA for the CDR3 is TGTGCCAGCAGCCTTACAGGGGGCCATGGCTACACCTTC. This codes for CASSLTGGHGYTF. The full variable domain, with the rest looked up from reference TRBV7-3 and TRBJ1-2, is GAGVSQTPSNKVTEKGKYVELRCDPISGHTALYWYRQSLGQGPEFLIYFQGTGAADDSGLPNDRFFAVRPEGSVSTLKIQRTERGDSAVYLCASSLTGGHGYTFGSGTRLTVV.